This paragraph reports one T cell receptor beta chain. The source of the sample is a study of blood T cell repertoires in COVID-19. Profiled with immunoSEQ multiplex PCR; TCRdb holds only in-frame clones, not every one. The table has 250,000 or so clones, roughly nine tenths seen once. The CDR3 is made up of 13 amino acids. The V gene's germline CDR1 is MRHNA and CDR2 SNTAGT. Trimming took 4 bases from V and 2 from J, leaving 8 bases between them. This chain joins TRBV6-4 and TRBJ1-2; no reliable D call. This receptor was identified in a man younger than 35 with active or convalescent COVID-19. Sequencing used peripheral blood. CDR3 loop: CASSGPGNYGYTF. The DNA of the CDR3 is TGTGCCAGCAGTGGGCCGGGGAACTATGGCTACACCTTC.